This entry is about one T cell receptor (beta chain). The data were obtained in a study of blood T cell repertoires in COVID-19. Background on the study: Spain, Italy and the United States supplied samples that represented acute and convalescent COVID-19. T cells, B-cell-depleted T cells, or PBMCs provided the cDNA or gDNA that served as material.

Clones were read by immunoSEQ multiplex PCR, and TCRdb kept only the in-frame ones, dropping some. This table holds 200,000 to 300,000 clones, 80% to 90% found once. Allocation to cohorts depended on clinical history reported by the participants. From germline, CDR1 is SQVTM and CDR2 ANQGSEA. The CDR3 consists of 14 residues. Losses at the gene ends were 3 bases for V and 9 bases for J; bases not matched to a gene: 13. This TCR was recovered from a man between 35 and 55 years old who had recovered from COVID-19. Sequenced: PBMCs or T cells enriched from blood (not recorded which). V gene TRBV29-1 combines with J gene TRBJ2-5; 7 bases agree with TRBD2. CDR3 DNA sequence: TGCAGCGTTGACGGAACTAGCGAGCCGAGGCCCCAGTACTTC. This codes for CSVDGTSEPRPQYF.